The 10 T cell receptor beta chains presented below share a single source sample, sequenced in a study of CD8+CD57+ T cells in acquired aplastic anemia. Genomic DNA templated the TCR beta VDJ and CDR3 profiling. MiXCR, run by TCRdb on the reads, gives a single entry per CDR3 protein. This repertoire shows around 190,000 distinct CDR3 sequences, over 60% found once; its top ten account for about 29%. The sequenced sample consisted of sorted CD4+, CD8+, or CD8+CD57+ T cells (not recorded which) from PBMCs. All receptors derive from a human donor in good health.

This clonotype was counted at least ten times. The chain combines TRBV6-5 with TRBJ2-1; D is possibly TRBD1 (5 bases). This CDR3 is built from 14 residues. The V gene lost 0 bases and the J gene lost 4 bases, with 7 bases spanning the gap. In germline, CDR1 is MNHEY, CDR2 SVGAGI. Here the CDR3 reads CASSYSPGYNEQFF. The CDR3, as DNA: TGTGCCAGCAGTTACTCACCAGGGTACAATGAGCAGTTCTTC.

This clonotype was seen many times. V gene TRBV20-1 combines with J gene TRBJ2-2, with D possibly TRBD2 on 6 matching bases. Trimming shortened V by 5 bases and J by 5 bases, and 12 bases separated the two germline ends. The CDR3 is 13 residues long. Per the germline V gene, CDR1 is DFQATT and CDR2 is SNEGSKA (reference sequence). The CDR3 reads CSAEGLETGELFF. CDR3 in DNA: TGCAGTGCTGAGGGACTTGAGACCGGGGAGCTGTTTTTT.

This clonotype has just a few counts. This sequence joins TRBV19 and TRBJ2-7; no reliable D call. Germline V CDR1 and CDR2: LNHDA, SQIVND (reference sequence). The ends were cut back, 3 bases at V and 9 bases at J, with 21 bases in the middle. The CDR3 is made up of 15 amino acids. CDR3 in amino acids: CASSILRTDGLRQYF. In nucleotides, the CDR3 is TGTGCCAGTAGTATTTTGCGGACGGATGGGCTAAGGCAGTACTTC.

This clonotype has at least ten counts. The CDR3 region is CASSASRSGGPTSYEQYF. In DNA, the CDR3 is TGTGCCAGCAGCGCCTCTCGTAGCGGGGGCCCCACCTCCTACGAGCAGTACTTC. The rearrangement joins TRBV9 to TRBJ2-7, with TRBD2 matching 9 bases. This CDR3 comprises 18 residues. Unmatched junction bases numbered 13, after V lost 3 bases and J lost 0 bases. Germline CDR1 reads SGDLS; CDR2 reads YYNGEE.

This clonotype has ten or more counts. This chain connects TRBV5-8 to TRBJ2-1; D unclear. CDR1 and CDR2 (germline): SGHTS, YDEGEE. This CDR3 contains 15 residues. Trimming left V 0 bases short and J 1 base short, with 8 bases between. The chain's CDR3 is CASSLVGISYNEQFF. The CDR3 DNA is TGTGCCAGCAGCTTGGTAGGGATTTCCTACAATGAGCAGTTCTTC. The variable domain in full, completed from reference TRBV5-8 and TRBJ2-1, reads EAGVTQSPTHLIKTRGQQATLRCSPISGHTSVYWYQQALGLGLQFLLWYDEGEERNRGNFPPRFSGRQFPNYSSELNVNALELEDSALYLCASSLVGISYNEQFFGPGTRLTVL.

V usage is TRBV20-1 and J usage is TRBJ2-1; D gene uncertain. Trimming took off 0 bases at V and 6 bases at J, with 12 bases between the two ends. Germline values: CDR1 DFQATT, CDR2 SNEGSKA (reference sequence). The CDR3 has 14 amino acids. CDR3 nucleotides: TGCAGTGCTAGAGATTCGGTTGGGCCCAATGAGCAGTTCTTC. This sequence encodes CSARDSVGPNEQFF.

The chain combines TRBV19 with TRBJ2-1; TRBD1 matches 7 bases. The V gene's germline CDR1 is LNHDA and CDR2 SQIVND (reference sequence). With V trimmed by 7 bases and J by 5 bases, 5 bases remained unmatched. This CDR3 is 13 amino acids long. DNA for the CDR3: TGTGCCAGTAAGAGACAGGGAGACAATGAGCAGTTCTTC. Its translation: CASKRQGDNEQFF. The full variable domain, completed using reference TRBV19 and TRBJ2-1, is DGGITQSPKYLFRKEGQNVTLSCEQNLNHDAMYWYRQDPGQGLRLIYYSQIVNDFQKGDIAEGYSVSREKKESFPLTVTSAQKNPTAFYLCASKRQGDNEQFFGPGTRLTVL.

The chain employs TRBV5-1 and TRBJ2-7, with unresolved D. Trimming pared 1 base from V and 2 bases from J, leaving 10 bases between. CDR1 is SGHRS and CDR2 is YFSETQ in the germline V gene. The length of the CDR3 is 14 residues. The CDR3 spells CASSLSHGAYEQYF. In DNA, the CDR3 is TGCGCCAGCAGCTTGTCGCACGGTGCCTACGAGCAGTACTTC.

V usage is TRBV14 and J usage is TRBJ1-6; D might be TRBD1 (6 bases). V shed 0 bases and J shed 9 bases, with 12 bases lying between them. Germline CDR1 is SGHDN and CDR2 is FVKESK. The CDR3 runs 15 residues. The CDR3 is CASSQEVGQISPLHF. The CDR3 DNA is TGTGCCAGCAGCCAAGAAGTGGGACAAATTTCACCCCTCCACTTT.

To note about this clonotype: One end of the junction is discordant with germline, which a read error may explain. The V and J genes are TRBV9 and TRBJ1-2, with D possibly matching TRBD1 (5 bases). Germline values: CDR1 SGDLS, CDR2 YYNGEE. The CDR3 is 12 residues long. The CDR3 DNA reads TGTGCCAGCGGCGTTGCAGGGCATGGCTACACCTTC. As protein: CASGVAGHGYTF.